The T cell receptor (beta chain) described here comes from a study of shared clonotypes between healthy human individuals. Free of recent acute infections or vaccinations, the donors were healthy HIV-negative adults. Comments on this clone: What it binds is unknown.

Data came from immunoSEQ multiplex PCR; TCRdb stores just in-frame clones and leaves some out. This sample has hundreds of thousands of clones, with approximately 73% found just once. Study-wide results and caveats: Rarefaction demonstrated incomplete sorted-subset sequencing despite large depth.

Looked up from germline, CDR1 is MNHEY and CDR2 is SVGAGI. V shed 0 bases and J shed 3 bases, with 9 bases lying between them. The CDR3 has 14 residues. This chain connects TRBV6-5 to TRBJ2-7; D gene ambiguous. Sequencing was done on a sample of memory CD4+ T cells sorted from blood. The sample's subset: CD45RA-negative fraction. The receptor comes from a woman aged 25 to 45 in good health. The CDR3 DNA sequence: TGTGCCAGCAGTTACTCCCCTACTAACTACGAGCAGTACTTC. It is translated as CASSYSPTNYEQYF.